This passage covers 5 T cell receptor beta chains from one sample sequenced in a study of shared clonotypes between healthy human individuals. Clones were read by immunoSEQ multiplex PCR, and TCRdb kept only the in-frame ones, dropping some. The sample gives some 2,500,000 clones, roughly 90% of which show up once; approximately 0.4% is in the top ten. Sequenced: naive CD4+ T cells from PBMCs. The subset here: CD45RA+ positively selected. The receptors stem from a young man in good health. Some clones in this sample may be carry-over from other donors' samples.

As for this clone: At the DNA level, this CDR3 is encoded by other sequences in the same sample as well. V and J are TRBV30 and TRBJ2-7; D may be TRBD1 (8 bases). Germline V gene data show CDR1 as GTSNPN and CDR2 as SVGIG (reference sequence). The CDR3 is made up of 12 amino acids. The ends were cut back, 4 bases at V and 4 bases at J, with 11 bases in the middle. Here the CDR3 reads CAWNRGGYEQYF. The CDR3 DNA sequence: TGTGCCTGGAACAGGGGGGGATACGAGCAGTACTTC.

The CDR3 nucleotides are TGTGCCAGCAGTGATGGACTCCGGGGGCTAGGGGCGGAAGCTTTCTTT. It codes for CASSDGLRGLGAEAFF. The chain carries TRBV6-1 and TRBJ1-1; maybe TRBD1 (6 bases). Trimming cost V 3 bases and J 8 bases, with 22 bases left between them. The length of the CDR3 is 16 residues. CDR1 MNHNS and CDR2 SASEGT come from the germline V gene.

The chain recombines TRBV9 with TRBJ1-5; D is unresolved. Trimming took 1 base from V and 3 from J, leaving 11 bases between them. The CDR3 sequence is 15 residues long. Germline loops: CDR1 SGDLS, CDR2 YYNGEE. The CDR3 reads CASSVNGWVNQPQHF. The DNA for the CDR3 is TGTGCCAGCAGCGTAAATGGCTGGGTCAATCAGCCCCAGCATTTT.

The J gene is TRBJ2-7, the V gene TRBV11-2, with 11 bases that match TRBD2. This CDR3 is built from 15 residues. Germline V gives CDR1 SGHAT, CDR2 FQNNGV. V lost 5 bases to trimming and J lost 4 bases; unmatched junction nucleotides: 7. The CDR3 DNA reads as TGTGCCAGCAGCGACGGACTAGCGGGCCTATACGAGCAGTACTTC. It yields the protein CASSDGLAGLYEQYF.

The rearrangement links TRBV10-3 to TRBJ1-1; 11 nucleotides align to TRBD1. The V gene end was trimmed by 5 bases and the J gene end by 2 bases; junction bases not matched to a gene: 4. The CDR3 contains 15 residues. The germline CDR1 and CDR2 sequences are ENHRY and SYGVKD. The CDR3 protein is CAISKGQGGNTEAFF. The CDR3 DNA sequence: TGTGCCATCAGTAAGGGACAGGGGGGAAACACTGAAGCTTTCTTT.